This T cell receptor (beta chain) is from a study of STAT3 mutations in large granular lymphocyte leukemia. General study findings and limits: In some patients, a small highly pathogenic clone possibly went undetected. In T-cell large granular lymphocyte leukemia, about half of patients showed multiple immunodominant subclonotypes.

Remarks on this clone: Antigen unknown.

Repertoires were generated with immunoSEQ multiplex PCR, while TCRdb's copy carries only in-frame clones and drops some. Of about 42,000 clones in the sample, about 81% were seen once. Sequencing input: PBMCs. The source is a human donor with T large granular lymphocyte leukemia. Some clones in this sample may be carry-over from other donors' samples.

The CDR3 region has the DNA TGTGCCAGCAGTTTACCGCCGGGACAGGGGACATTATACTATGGCTACACCTTC. Residues: CASSLPPGQGTLYYGYTF. The chain couples TRBV28 to TRBJ1-2; TRBD1 agrees at 10 bases. Trimming removed 2 bases from V and 3 bases from J; junction bases left unmatched: 12. Germline V gene data show CDR1 as MDHEN and CDR2 as SYDVKM. The CDR3 runs to 18 residues.